What follows describes a single T cell receptor (beta chain). What antigen it recognizes has not been identified. Qualities for individual bases were not recorded, and no much larger clone is one base off. These data belong to a study of blood T cell repertoires in COVID-19 (TCRdb year 2020). For the study in its entirety: Collaborator samples came from the United States, Italy and Spain and covered acute and convalescent phases of COVID-19. Subjects who had been exposed to COVID-19, were actively infected with it, or had recovered from it provided the deeply sampled blood TCRbeta repertoires that made up the dataset. HLA class I and class II types, where available, came from metadata supplied by the sample provider rather than from assay-based typing. The prospective study material was composed of cDNA or gDNA derived from T cells, B-cell-depleted T cells, or PBMCs. Samples came from the ongoing ImmuneRACE study (first 160 participants) plus 1,254 subjects from 6 global collaborators. The sample metadata nearly always contained a de-identified subject ID, COVID-19 status, age in years and sex. The repertoires were released in a freely available public database meant as a resource for research on the immune response to SARS-CoV-2. Points the paper makes about the study in general: The quantity of clinical and demographic metadata differed by source and by participant and was supplied without curation.

Collaborating institutions collected whole blood in K2EDTA tubes following their own protocols. For TCRbeta analysis, collaborators shipped samples in one of three forms: frozen whole blood, isolated PBMCs, or DNA extracted from either of those sample types. The CDR3 measures 15 amino acids from cysteine to phenylalanine. Kept here is only the CDR3 DNA, which spans 45 bases and is read in frame from base 1. The immunoSEQ Assay, a bias-controlled multiplex PCR, was used to amplify TCRbeta CDR3 regions from genomic DNA. The paper's data handling went like this. Within the assay, amplification of reference gene primers was used to estimate how many nucleated cells each sample contained. To quantify the absolute abundance of each unique TCRbeta CDR3 rearrangement, sequence reads were collapsed and filtered. For each sample, productive Simpson clonality was calculated by taking the square root of Simpson's diversity index across productive rearrangements. The immuneACCESS repertoire file appears here via TCRdb, limited to in-frame rearrangements. These files lack a portion of the clones; in checked studies, under half of the deficit traces to unresolved V genes, and the cause of the others is not known. Clone size and the V and J calls come from that table; the DNA yielded D and trimming. This sample has tens of thousands of clones in its table, and 85% to 90% of those were observed once. The ten biggest clones cover approximately 6.7% of the sample.

The V gene is TRBV21-1 and the J gene is TRBJ2-5; the listed D gene, TRBD1, was not tested against the DNA. TRBV21-1 is designated a pseudogene. This sequence was found in a woman aged 80 or older with active COVID-19. The sample was peripheral blood. The nucleotides are TGTGCCAGCCCGACCGGGACAGGGGATGTCGAGACCCAGTACTTC. It translates as CASPTGTGDVETQYF.